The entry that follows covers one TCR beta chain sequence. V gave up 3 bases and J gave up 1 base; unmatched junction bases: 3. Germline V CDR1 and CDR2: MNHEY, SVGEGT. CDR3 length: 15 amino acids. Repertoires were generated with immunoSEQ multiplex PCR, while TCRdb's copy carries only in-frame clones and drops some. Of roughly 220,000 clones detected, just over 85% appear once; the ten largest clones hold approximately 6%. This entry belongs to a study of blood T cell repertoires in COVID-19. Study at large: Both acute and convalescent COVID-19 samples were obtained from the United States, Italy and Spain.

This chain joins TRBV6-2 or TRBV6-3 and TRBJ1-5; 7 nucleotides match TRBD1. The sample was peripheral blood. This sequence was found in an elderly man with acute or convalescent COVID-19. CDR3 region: CASSYRGRSNQPQHF. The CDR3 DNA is TGTGCCAGCAGTTATAGGGGGCGAAGCAATCAGCCCCAGCATTTT.